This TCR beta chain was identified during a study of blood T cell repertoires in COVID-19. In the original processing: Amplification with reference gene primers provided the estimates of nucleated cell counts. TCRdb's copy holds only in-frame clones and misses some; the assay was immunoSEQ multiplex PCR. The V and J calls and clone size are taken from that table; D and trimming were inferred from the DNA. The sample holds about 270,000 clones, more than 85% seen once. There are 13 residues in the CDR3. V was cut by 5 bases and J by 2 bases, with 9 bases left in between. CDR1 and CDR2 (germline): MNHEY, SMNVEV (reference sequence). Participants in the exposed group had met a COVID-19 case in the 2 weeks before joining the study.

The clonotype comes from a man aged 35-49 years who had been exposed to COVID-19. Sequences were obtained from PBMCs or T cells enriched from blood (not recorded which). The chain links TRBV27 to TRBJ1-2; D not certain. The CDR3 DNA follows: TGTGCCAGCAGTCCCATTTCCAACTATGGCTACACCTTC. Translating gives CASSPISNYGYTF.